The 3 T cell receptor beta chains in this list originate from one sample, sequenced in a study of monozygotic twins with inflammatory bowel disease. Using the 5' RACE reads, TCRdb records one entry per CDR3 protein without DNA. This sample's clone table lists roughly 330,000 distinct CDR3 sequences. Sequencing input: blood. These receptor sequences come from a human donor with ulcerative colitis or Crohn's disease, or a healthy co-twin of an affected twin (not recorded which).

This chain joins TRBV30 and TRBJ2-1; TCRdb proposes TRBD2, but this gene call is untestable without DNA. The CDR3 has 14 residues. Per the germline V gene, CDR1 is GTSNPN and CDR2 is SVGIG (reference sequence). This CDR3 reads CAWSAAGVENEQFF.

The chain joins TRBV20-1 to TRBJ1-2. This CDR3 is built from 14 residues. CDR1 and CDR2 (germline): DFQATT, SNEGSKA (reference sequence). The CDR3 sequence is CSARDDTRMEGYTF.

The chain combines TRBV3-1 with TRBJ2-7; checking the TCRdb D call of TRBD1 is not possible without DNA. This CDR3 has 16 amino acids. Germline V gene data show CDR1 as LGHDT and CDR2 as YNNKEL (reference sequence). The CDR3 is CASSQLVGGMFHEQYF.